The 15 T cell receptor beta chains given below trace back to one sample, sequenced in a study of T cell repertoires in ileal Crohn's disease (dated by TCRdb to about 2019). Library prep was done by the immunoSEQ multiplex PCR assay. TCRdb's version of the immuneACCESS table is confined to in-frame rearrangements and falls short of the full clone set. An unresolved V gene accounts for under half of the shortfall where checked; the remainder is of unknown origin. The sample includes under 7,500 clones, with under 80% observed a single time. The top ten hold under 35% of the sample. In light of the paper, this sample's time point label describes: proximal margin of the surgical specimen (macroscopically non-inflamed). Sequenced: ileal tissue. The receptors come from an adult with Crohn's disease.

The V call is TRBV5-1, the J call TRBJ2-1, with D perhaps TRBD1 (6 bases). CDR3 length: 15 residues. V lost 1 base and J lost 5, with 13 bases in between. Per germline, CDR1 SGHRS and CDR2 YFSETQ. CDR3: CASSLLQGRDNEQFF. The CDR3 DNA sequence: TGCGCCAGCAGCTTGCTACAGGGAAGGGACAATGAGCAGTTCTTC.

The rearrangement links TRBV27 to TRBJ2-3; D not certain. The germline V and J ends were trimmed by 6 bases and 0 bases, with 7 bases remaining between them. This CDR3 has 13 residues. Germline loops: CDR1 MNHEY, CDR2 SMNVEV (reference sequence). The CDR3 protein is CASSFGSTDTQYF. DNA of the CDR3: TGTGCCAGCAGCTTCGGTAGCACAGATACGCAGTATTTT.

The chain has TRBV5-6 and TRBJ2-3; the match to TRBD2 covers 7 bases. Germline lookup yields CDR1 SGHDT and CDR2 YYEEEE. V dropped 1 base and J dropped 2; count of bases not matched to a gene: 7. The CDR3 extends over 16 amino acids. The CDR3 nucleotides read TGTGCCAGCAGCTTGAATGGGCTAGCGGCCACAGATACGCAGTATTTT. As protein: CASSLNGLAATDTQYF.

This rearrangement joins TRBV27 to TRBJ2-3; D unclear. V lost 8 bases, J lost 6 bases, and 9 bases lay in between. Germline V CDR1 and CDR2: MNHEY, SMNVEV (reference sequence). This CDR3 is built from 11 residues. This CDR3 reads CASRSIDTQYF. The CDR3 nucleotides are TGTGCCAGCCGAAGTATCGATACGCAGTATTTT.

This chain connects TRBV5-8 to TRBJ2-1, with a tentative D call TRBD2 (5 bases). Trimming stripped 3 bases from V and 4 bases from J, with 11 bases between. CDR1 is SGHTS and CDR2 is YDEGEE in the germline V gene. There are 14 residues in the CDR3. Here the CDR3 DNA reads TGTGCCAGCAGCTCCTGGACTCGTTACAATGAGCAGTTCTTC. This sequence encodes CASSSWTRYNEQFF.

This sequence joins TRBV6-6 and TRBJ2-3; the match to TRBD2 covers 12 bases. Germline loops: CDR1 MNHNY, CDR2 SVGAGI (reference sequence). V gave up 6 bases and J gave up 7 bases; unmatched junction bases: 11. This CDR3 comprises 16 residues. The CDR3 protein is CASRPLRTSGVNTQYF. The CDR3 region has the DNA TGTGCCAGCAGGCCCCTCAGGACTAGCGGGGTCAATACGCAGTATTTT.

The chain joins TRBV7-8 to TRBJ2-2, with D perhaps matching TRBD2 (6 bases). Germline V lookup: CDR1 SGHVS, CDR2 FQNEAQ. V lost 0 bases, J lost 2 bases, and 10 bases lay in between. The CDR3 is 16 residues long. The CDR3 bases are TGTGCCAGCAGCTTAGCCAGCGGGTCAAACACCGGGGAGCTGTTTTTT. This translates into CASSLASGSNTGELFF. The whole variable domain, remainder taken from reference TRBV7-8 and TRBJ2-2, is GAGVSQSPRYKVAKRGQDVALRCDPISGHVSLFWYQQALGQGPEFLTYFQNEAQLDKSGLPSDRFFAERPEGSVSTLKIQRTQQEDSAVYLCASSLASGSNTGELFFGEGSRLTVL.

CDR3 DNA: TGTGCCAGCAGTGCACGGACAGGGAGAAGACTTTCTGGGGCCAACGTCCTGACTTTC. It yields the protein CASSARTGRRLSGANVLTF. This sequence joins TRBV27 and TRBJ2-6; TRBD1 agrees at 8 bases. The V gene end was trimmed by 5 bases and the J gene end by 1 base; junction bases not matched to a gene: 13. Germline values: CDR1 MNHEY, CDR2 SMNVEV (reference sequence). The CDR3 runs to 19 residues. Together with reference TRBV27 and TRBJ2-6, the CDR3 gives the full variable domain: EAQVTQNPRYLITVTGKKLTVTCSQNMNHEYMSWYRQDPGLGLRQIYYSMNVEVTDKGDVPEGYKVSRKEKRNFPLILESPSPNQTSLYFCASSARTGRRLSGANVLTFGAGSRLTVL.

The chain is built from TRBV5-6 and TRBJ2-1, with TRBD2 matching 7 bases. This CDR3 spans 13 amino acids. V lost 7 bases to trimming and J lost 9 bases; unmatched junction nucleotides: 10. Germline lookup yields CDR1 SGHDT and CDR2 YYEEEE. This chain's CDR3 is CASAWTSRLEQFF. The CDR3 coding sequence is TGTGCCAGCGCCTGGACTAGTCGGCTTGAGCAGTTCTTC.

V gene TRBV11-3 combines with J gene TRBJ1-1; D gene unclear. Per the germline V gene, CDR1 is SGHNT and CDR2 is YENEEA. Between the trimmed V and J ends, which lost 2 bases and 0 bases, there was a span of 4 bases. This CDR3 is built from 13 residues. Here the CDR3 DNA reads TGTGCCAGCAGCTTATTTCTGAACACTGAAGCTTTCTTT. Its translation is CASSLFLNTEAFF. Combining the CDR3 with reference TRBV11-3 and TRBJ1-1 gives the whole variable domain EAGVVQSPRYKIIEKKQPVAFWCNPISGHNTLYWYLQNLGQGPELLIRYENEEAVDDSQLPKDRFSAERLKGVDSTLKIQPAELGDSAVYLCASSLFLNTEAFFGQGTRLTVV.

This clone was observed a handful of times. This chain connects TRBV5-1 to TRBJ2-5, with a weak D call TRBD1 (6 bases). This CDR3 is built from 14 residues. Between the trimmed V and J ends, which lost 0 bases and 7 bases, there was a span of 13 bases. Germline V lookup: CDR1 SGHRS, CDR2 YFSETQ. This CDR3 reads CASSLEGQIGTQYF. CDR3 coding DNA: TGCGCCAGCAGCTTGGAAGGACAGATCGGGACCCAGTACTTC.

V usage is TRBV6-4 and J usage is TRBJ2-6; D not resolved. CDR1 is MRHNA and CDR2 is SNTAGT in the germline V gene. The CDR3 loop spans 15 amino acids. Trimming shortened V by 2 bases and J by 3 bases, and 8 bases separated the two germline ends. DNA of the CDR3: TGTGCCAGCAGTGACAGGGCGGATGGGGCCAACGTCCTGACTTTC. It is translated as CASSDRADGANVLTF.

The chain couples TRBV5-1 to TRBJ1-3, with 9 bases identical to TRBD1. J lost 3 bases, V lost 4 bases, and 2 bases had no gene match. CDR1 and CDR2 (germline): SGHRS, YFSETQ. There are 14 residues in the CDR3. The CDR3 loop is CASSVTGGGNTIYF. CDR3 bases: TGCGCCAGCAGCGTGACAGGGGGTGGAAACACCATATATTTT.

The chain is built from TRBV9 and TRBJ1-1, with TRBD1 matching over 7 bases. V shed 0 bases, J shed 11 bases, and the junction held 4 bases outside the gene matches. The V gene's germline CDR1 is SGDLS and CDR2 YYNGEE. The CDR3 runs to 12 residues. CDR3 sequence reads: CASSVGTGVAFF. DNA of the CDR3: TGTGCCAGCAGCGTAGGAACAGGGGTCGCTTTCTTT.

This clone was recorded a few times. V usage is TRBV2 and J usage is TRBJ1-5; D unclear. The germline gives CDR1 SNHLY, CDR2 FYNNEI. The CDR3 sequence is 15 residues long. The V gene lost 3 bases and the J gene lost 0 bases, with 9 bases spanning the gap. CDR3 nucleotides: TGTGCCAGCAGTGACCCGGATACTAGCAATCAGCCCCAGCATTTT. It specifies CASSDPDTSNQPQHF. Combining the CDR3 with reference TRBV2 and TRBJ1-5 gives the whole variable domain EPEVTQTPSHQVTQMGQEVILRCVPISNHLYFYWYRQILGQKVEFLVSFYNNEISEKSEIFDDQFSVERPDGSNFTLKIRSTKLEDSAMYFCASSDPDTSNQPQHFGDGTRLSIL.